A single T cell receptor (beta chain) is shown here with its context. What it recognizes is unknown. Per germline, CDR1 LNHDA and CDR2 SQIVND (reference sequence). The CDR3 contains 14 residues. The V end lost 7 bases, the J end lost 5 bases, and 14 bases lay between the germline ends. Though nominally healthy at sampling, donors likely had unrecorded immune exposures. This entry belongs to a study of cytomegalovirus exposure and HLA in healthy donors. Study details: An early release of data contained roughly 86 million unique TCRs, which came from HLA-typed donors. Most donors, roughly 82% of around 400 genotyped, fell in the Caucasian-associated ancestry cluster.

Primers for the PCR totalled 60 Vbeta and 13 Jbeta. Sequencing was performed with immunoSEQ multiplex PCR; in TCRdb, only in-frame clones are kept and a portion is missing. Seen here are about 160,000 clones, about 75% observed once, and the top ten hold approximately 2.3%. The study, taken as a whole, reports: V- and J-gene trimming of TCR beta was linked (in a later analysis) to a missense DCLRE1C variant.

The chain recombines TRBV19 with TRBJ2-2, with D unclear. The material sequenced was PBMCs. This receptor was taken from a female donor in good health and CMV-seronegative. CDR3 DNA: TGTGCCAGTATCACCCGACCCGGGACCGGGGAGCTGTTTTTT. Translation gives CASITRPGTGELFF.